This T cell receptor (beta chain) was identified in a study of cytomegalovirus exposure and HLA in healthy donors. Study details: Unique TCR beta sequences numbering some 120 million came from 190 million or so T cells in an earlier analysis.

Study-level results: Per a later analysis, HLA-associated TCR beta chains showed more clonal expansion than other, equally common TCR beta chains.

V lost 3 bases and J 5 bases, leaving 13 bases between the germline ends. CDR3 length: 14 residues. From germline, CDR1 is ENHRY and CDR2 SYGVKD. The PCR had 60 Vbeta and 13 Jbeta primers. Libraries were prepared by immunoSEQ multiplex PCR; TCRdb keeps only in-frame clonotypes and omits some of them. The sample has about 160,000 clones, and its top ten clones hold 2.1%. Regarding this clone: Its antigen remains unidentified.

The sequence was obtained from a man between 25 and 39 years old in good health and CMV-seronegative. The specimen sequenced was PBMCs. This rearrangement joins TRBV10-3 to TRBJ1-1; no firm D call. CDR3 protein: CAISDYRGRTEAFF. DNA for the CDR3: TGTGCCATCAGTGATTACCGTGGGCGAACTGAAGCTTTCTTT.